This T cell receptor beta chain originates from a study of brain T cells in children with intractable seizures (dated by TCRdb to the early 2020s). In the study overall: Resected brain tissue from about 50 pediatric epilepsy surgery cases was initially screened for immune gene transcripts with a NanoString immunology panel. Among the approximately twelve selected surgery cases, pre-surgery blood was additionally sequenced for eight, leaving four cases with brain tissue only. Points the paper makes about the study in general: Viral specificity was inferred only from CDR3 sequence similarity, and patients' HCMV serostatus was unknown. Sequencing depth differed between pre- and post-surgery blood, so clones missing from the pre-surgery sample may reflect undersampling.

TCR beta chain sequences were generated from genomic DNA using the immunoSEQ assay. The original methods were these. CDR3 sequences that did not begin with the conserved framework cysteine at position 104 were removed by hand. To get clonality, the normalized Shannon's Diversity Index was subtracted from one, giving values from 0 (maximal diversity) to 1 (oligoclonal). Differences in the frequency of the same CDR3 between samples, such as brain versus blood, were assessed with chi-squared comparison-of-proportions tests. Public clonotypes were found by searching immuneACCESS, and the VDJdb browser was used to assess similarity to known antiviral clonotypes. What TCRdb holds here is the immuneACCESS table cut down to in-frame rearrangements. Part of the clones is not present; checked against another copy, under half of the missing clones reflect an unresolved V gene, and the others are unexplained. V and J calls and clone size are given by that table; D and trimming were obtained from the DNA. In this sample the table shows hundreds of thousands of clones, over 90% of which occur a single time. The ten largest clones capture roughly 5.7% of the sample.

In its sample, this clone was seen once. Its recognized antigen is unknown. No base quality information exists; no much larger clone differs at one position. The same CDR3 arises from other DNA sequences in this sample as well. The junction shows trimming of 1 base on V and 5 bases on J, plus 1 base between the germline ends. The CDR3 has 11 amino acids, counting the end cysteine and phenylalanine. CDR3 DNA is the only sequence kept; it has 33 bases, read in frame from the first base. This specimen's time point label, per the study, means: blood from clinic visit 5 months post-surgery; TSC patient then seizure free. The surgery cases that showed the highest brain T cell transcript signatures were chosen for TCR beta chain sequencing of brain tissue, and of blood when it was available. Prior to surgery, the patients had been treated with at least one anti-epileptic drug. The TCR-sequenced patients were children whose drug-resistant epilepsy was caused by tuberous sclerosis complex, focal cortical dysplasia, Rasmussen encephalitis or hemimegalencephaly. Bulk genomic DNA was extracted from unsorted brain tissue and whole blood with the Monarch genomic DNA purification kit.

The sample consisted of peripheral blood, taken more than 4 months after surgery. The origin of this receptor is a boy less than two years old with tuberous sclerosis and intractable seizures. The V gene is TRBV12-3 or TRBV12-4 and the J gene is TRBJ2-3; no confident D gene assignment can be made. The DNA is TGTGCCAGCAGTTTAGGAGATACGCAGTATTTT. Protein translation: CASSLGDTQYF.